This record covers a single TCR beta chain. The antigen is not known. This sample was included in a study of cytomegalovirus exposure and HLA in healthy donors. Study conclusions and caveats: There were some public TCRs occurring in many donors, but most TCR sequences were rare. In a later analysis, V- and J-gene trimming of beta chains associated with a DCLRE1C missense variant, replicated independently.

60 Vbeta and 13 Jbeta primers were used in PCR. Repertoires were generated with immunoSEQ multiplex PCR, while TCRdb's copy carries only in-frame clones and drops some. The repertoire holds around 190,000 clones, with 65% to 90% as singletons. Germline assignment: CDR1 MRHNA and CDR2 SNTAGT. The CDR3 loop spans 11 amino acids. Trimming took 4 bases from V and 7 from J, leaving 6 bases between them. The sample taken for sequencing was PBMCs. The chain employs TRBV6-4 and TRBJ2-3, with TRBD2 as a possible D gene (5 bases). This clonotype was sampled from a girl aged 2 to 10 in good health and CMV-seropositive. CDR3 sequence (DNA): TGTGCCAGCAGTGGAGGGAATACGCAGTATTTT. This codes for CASSGGNTQYF.